Listed here are 10 T cell receptor beta chains from one sample, sequenced in a study of Tregs in tolerant kidney transplant recipients. Clones were sequenced by immunoSEQ multiplex PCR, and TCRdb holds only the in-frame ones, with some missing. The sample includes more than 2,500 clones, 40% of them seen just once. These receptors lack a known antigen. Sequenced sample: Tregs from blood cultured with allogeneic cells. Receptors were obtained from a human donor in good health.

The chain couples TRBV6-5 to TRBJ2-7, with 9 bases fitting TRBD1. Germline-derived CDR1 and CDR2 are MNHEY and SVGAGI. Trimming cost V 2 bases and J 2 bases; bases outside gene matches: 7. The CDR3 covers 16 residues. The CDR3 spells CASSYDSQGATYEQYF. DNA for the CDR3: TGTGCCAGCAGTTACGATTCACAGGGGGCGACCTACGAGCAGTACTTC.

This rearrangement joins TRBV7-3 to TRBJ2-1; possible D gene TRBD1, 6 bases. Germline CDR1 SGHTA, CDR2 FQGTGA. This CDR3 is built from 15 residues. The V and J ends lost 2 bases and 7 bases respectively, with 15 bases between them. The CDR3 protein is CASSLVGGIENEQFF. The CDR3 nucleotides read TGTGCCAGCAGCTTAGTAGGGGGTATCGAAAATGAGCAGTTCTTC.

This clone was observed a few times. The chain links TRBV4-3 to TRBJ2-1; D call uncertain. V dropped 2 bases and J dropped 0 bases, with 11 bases sitting between them. Germline assignment: CDR1 LGHNA and CDR2 YSLEER. The CDR3 spans 16 residues. The CDR3: CASSQSVARSYNEQFF. The CDR3 DNA is TGCGCCAGCAGCCAATCAGTGGCACGCTCCTACAATGAGCAGTTCTTC.

The chain links TRBV21-1 to TRBJ1-4. TRBV21-1 is tagged as a pseudogene. This CDR3 has 12 residues. The CDR3 DNA sequence: TGTGCCAGCAGCAAAGGAATGGAAAAACTGTTTTTT. This gives the protein CASSKGMEKLFF.

The V call is TRBV29-1, the J call TRBJ1-2, with 7 bases lining up with TRBD1. The germline V gene has CDR1 SQVTM and CDR2 ANQGSEA. V lost 7 bases and J lost 4; bases outside the gene matches: 6. The CDR3 is 12 amino acids. For the CDR3, the DNA is TGCAGCGCTCTAACAGGGGTCTATGGCTACACCTTC. This sequence encodes CSALTGVYGYTF.

CDR3 sequence: CASSFRGGTDTQYF. DNA of the CDR3: TGTGCCAGCAGCTTCAGAGGGGGCACAGATACGCAGTATTTT. The chain recombines TRBV11-2 with TRBJ2-3; D possibly uses TRBD1 or TRBD2 (5 bases each). Germline assignment: CDR1 SGHAT and CDR2 FQNNGV. The CDR3 sequence is 14 residues long. The V and J ends lost 3 bases and 1 base respectively, with 8 bases between them.

This clone is classed as medium-sized (0.01 to 0.1%). The CDR3 sequence: CAWGSGSWNNEQFF. Written as DNA, the CDR3 is TGTGCCTGGGGTAGCGGGAGCTGGAACAATGAGCAGTTCTTC. The genes are TRBV30 and TRBJ2-1; TRBD2 agrees at 9 bases. Unmatched junction bases numbered 7, after V lost 5 bases and J lost 5 bases. CDR3 length: 14 residues. The germline CDR1 and CDR2 sequences are GTSNPN and SVGIG (reference sequence).

Judged by abundance, this clone is medium-sized. V usage is TRBV7-9 and J usage is TRBJ1-2; D is perhaps TRBD1 (5 bases). V lost 5 bases and J 8 bases, leaving 12 bases between the germline ends. This CDR3 is built from 12 residues. Germline values: CDR1 SEHNR, CDR2 FQNEAQ (reference sequence). CDR3 protein: CASSVQARGYTF. CDR3 bases: TGTGCCAGCAGCGTACAGGCTCGGGGCTACACCTTC.

In this sample, this clone is medium-sized. This chain uses TRBV9 with TRBJ1-2; D is unclear. The CDR3 consists of 14 residues. V was pared by 0 bases and J by 8 bases, with 14 bases between. The germline V gene encodes CDR1 SGDLS and CDR2 YYNGEE. Here the CDR3 reads CASSVDGLPPGYTF. CDR3 nucleotide sequence: TGTGCCAGCAGCGTAGACGGGCTACCCCCCGGCTACACCTTC.

This clone is medium-sized. The J gene is TRBJ2-7, the V gene TRBV5-4; 9 nucleotides agree with TRBD2. Germline assignment: CDR1 SGHNT and CDR2 YYREEE (reference sequence). CDR3 size: 14 residues. Trimming at V came to 0 bases and at J to 6 bases, leaving 4 bases not matched to a gene. CDR3 protein: CASSLAGLASEQYF. CDR3 sequence (DNA): TGTGCCAGCAGCTTGGCAGGACTAGCGAGCGAGCAGTACTTC.